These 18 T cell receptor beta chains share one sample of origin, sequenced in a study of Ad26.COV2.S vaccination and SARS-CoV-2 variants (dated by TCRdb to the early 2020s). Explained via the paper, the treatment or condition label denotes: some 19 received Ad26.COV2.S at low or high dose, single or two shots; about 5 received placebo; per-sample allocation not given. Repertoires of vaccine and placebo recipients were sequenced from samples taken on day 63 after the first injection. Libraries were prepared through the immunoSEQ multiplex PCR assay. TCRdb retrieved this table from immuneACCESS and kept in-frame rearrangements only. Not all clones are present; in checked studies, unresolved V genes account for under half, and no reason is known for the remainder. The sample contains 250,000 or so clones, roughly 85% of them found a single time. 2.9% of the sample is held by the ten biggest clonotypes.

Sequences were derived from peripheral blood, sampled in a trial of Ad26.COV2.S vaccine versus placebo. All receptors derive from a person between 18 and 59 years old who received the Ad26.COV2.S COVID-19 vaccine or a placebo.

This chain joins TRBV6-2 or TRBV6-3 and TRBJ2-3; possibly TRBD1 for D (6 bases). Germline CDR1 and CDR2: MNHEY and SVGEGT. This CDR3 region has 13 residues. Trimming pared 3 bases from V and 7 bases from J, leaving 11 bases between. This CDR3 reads CASSYLQGNTQYF. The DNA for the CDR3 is TGTGCCAGCAGTTATCTACAGGGTAATACGCAGTATTTT.

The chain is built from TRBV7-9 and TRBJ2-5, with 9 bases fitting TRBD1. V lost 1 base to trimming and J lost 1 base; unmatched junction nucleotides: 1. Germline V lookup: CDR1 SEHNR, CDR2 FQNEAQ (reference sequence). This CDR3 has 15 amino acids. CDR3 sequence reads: CASSLGDRAQETQYF. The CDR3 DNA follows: TGTGCCAGCAGCTTAGGGGACAGGGCCCAAGAGACCCAGTACTTC.

The CDR3 here is CASSLRRRRSNTEAFF. In nucleotides, the CDR3 is TGTGCCAGCAGCTTGAGAAGACGTAGGTCGAACACTGAAGCTTTCTTT. This chain joins TRBV5-5 and TRBJ1-1; no definite D call. Trimming cost V 1 base and J 1 base, with 14 bases left between them. The CDR3 contains 16 residues. Germline CDR1 SGHKS, CDR2 YYEKEE (reference sequence).

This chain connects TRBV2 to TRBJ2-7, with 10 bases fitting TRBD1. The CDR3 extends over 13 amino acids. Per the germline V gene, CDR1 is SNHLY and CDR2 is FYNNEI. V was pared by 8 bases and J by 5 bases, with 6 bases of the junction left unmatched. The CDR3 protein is CASRQGARDEQYF. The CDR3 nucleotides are TGTGCCAGCCGACAGGGGGCGAGGGACGAGCAGTACTTC.

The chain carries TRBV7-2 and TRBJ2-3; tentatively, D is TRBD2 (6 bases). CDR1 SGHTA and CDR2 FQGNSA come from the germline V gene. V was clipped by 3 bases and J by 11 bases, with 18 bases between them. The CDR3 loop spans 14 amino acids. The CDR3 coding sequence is TGTGCCAGCAGCTTCGGGGCCGGGAGAAGGGAGCAGTATTTT. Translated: CASSFGAGRREQYF. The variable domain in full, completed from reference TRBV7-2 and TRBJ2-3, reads GAGVSQSPSNKVTEKGKDVELRCDPISGHTALYWYRQSLGQGLEFLIYFQGNSAPDKSGLPSDRFSAERTGGSVSTLTIQRTQQEDSAVYLCASSFGAGRREQYFGPGTRLTVL.

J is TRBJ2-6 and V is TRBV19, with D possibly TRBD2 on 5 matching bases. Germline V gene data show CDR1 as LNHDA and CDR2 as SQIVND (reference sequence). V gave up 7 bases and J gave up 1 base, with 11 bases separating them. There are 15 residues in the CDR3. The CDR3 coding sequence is TGTGCCAGTAAAACCGAGGGTTCTGGGGCCAACGTCCTGACTTTC. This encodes CASKTEGSGANVLTF.

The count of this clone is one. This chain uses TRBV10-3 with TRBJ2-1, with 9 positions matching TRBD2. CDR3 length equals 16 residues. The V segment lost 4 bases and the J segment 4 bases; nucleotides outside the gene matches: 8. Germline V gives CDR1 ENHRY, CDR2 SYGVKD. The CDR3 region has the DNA TGTGCCATCAGTGTCGGCGGGGGGGTGGTTTACAATGAGCAGTTCTTC. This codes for CAISVGGGVVYNEQFF.

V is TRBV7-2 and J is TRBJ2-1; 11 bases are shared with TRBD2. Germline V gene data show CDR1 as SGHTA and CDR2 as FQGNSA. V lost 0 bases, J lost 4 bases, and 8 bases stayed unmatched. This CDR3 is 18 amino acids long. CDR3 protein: CASSLASGTSGRYNEQFF. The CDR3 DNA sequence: TGTGCCAGCAGCTTAGCGTCCGGGACTAGCGGTCGATACAATGAGCAGTTCTTC. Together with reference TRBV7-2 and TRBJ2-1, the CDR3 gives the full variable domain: GAGVSQSPSNKVTEKGKDVELRCDPISGHTALYWYRQSLGQGLEFLIYFQGNSAPDKSGLPSDRFSAERTGGSVSTLTIQRTQQEDSAVYLCASSLASGTSGRYNEQFFGPGTRLTVL.

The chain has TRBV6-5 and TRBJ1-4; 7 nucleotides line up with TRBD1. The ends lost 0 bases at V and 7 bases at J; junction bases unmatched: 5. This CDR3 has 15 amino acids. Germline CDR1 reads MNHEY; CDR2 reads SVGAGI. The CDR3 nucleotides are TGTGCCAGCAGTTACTCCCCGTCAGGGGGTGAAAAACTGTTTTTT. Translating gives CASSYSPSGGEKLFF.

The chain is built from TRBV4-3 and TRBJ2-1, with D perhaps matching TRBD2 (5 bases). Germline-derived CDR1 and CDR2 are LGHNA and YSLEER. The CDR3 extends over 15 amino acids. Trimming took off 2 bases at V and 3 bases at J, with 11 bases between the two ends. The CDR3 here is CASSQLSGRYNEQFF. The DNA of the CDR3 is TGCGCCAGCAGCCAATTGAGCGGTCGCTACAATGAGCAGTTCTTC.

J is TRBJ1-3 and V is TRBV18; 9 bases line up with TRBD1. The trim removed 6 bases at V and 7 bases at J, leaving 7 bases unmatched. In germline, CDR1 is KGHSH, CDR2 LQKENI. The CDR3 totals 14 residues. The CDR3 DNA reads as TGTGCCAGCTCCCTCACAGGGGGCGGGAACACCATATATTTT. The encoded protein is CASSLTGGGNTIYF. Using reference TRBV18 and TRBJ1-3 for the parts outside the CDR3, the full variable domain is NAGVMQNPRHLVRRRGQEARLRCSPMKGHSHVYWYRQLPEEGLKFMVYLQKENIIDESGMPKERFSAEFPKEGPSILRIQQVVRGDSAAYFCASSLTGGGNTIYFGEGSWLTVV.

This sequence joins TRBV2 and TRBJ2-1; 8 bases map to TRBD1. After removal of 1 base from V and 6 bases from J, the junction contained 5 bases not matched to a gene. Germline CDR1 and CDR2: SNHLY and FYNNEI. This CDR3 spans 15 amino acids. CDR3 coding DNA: TGTGCCAGCAGTGAAGGATGGGGGACAGGCAATGAGCAGTTCTTC. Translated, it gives CASSEGWGTGNEQFF.

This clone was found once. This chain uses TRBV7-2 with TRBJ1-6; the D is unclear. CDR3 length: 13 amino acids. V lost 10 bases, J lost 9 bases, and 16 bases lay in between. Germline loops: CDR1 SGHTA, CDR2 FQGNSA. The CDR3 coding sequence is TGTGCCACTGCATTCGGGAGTGCTTCACCCCTCCACTTT. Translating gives CATAFGSASPLHF. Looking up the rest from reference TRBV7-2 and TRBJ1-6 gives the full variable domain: GAGVSQSPSNKVTEKGKDVELRCDPISGHTALYWYRQSLGQGLEFLIYFQGNSAPDKSGLPSDRFSAERTGGSVSTLTIQRTQQEDSAVYLCATAFGSASPLHFGNGTRLTVT.

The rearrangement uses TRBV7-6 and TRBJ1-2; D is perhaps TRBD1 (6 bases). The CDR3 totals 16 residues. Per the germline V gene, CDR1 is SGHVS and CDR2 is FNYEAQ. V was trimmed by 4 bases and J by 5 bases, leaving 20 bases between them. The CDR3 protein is CASSSQPPGQAYGYTF. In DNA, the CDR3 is TGTGCCAGCAGCTCCCAGCCCCCGGGACAAGCATATGGCTACACCTTC.

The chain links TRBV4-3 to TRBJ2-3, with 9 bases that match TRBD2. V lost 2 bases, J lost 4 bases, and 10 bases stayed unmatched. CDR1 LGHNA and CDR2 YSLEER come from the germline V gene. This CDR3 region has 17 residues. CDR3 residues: CASSQSTGTSSPDTQYF. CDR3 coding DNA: TGCGCCAGCAGCCAATCAACCGGGACTAGCAGCCCAGATACGCAGTATTTT.

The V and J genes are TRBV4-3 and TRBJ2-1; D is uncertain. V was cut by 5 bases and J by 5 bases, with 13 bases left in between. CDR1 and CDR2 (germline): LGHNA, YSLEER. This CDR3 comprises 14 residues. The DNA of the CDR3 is TGCGCCAGCAGCGCGCCGGAGAAGAACAATGAGCAGTTCTTC. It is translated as CASSAPEKNNEQFF.

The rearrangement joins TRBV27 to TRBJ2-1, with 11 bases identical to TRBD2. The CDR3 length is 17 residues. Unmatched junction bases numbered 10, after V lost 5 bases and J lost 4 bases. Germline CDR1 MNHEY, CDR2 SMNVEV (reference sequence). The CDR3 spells CASSLSTSGIRYNEQFF. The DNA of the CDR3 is TGTGCCAGCAGTCTGTCGACTAGCGGGATTAGGTACAATGAGCAGTTCTTC.

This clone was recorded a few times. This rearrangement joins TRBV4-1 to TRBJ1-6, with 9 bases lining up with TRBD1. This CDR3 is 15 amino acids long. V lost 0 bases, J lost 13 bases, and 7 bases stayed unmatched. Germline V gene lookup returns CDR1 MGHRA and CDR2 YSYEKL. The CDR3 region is CASSQDDRGSFPLHF. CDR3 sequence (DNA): TGCGCCAGCAGCCAAGATGACAGGGGGAGTTTTCCCCTCCACTTT.